One sample yielded the 10 T cell receptor beta chains listed below, sequenced in a study of post-analysis software for immune sequencing data. Study-level findings and limits: Four or five TRBV segments (TRBV5-6, TRBV5-1 and TRBV20-1 among them) occurred more frequently in patients than in controls.

Unique molecular identifiers featured in each of the TCR beta cDNA libraries. Via MiXCR, TCRdb re-called the PCR reads, giving one row per CDR3 protein. This table has hundreds of thousands of distinct CDR3 sequences, roughly 45% appearing once. Their cognate antigens are unknown. What was sequenced was blood. These receptors were taken from a girl under 18 with multiple sclerosis.

The chain is built from TRBV11-1 and TRBJ2-1; 9 nucleotides match TRBD2. J was trimmed by 4 bases and V by 8 bases; bases with no gene match: 6. Germline loops: CDR1 SGHAT, CDR2 FQDESV (reference sequence). CDR3 length equals 14 residues. The CDR3, as DNA: TGTGCCAGCGGGGCGGGAGGGCCTTACAATGAGCAGTTCTTC. Its protein product is CASGAGGPYNEQFF.

The J gene is TRBJ2-3, the V gene TRBV10-3, with 11 bases fitting TRBD2. The CDR3 has 13 amino acids. The V and J ends lost 2 bases and 9 bases, in that order; junction bases with no gene match: 1. The germline V gene has CDR1 ENHRY and CDR2 SYGVKD. The CDR3: CAISEGTSGTQYF. In DNA, the CDR3 is TGTGCCATCAGTGAGGGGACTAGCGGAACGCAGTATTTT.

The chain employs TRBV7-3 and TRBJ2-7; TRBD2 might be the D (5 bases). With 2 bases removed from V and 3 bases from J, the gap between germline ends came to 8 bases. The CDR3 sequence is 13 residues long. In germline, CDR1 is SGHTA, CDR2 FQGTGA. Written as DNA, the CDR3 is TGTGCCAGCAGCTTAGGCGGGTACTACGAGCAGTACTTC. This translates into CASSLGGYYEQYF.

This sequence joins TRBV24-1 and TRBJ2-3, with D uncertain. Germline CDR1 and CDR2: KGHDR and SFDVKD. V was pared by 3 bases and J by 2 bases, with 11 bases between. There are 15 residues in the CDR3. CDR3 in DNA: TGTGCCACCAGTGATACCCAACTAAACACAGATACGCAGTATTTT. It specifies CATSDTQLNTDTQYF.

The chain carries TRBV7-8 and TRBJ2-5, with 7 bases fitting TRBD2. V gave up 8 bases and J gave up 5 bases; unmatched junction bases: 8. Germline CDR1 reads SGHVS; CDR2 reads FQNEAQ. This CDR3 has 13 amino acids. CDR3 sequence reads: CASGRGVRETQYF. The CDR3 DNA reads TGTGCCAGCGGACGGGGGGTGAGGGAGACCCAGTACTTC.

The CDR3 here is CASSQERGGGTEAFF. CDR3 bases: TGTGCCAGCAGCCAAGAAAGAGGGGGGGGCACTGAAGCTTTCTTT. The rearrangement joins TRBV3-1 to TRBJ1-1; D possibly corresponds to TRBD1 (6 bases). The CDR3 consists of 15 residues. The V end was cut by 0 bases, the J end by 4 bases, with 12 bases between. Germline V gene sequence: CDR1 LGHDT, CDR2 YNNKEL (reference sequence).

This chain's CDR3 is CASSLGLISSNEQFF. As DNA, the CDR3 is TGTGCCAGCAGCTTGGGGCTTATTAGCAGCAATGAGCAGTTCTTC. This chain joins TRBV5-8 and TRBJ2-1; D gene uncertain. Germline CDR1 reads SGHTS; CDR2 reads YDEGEE. V gave up 0 bases and J gave up 6 bases, with 13 bases separating them. CDR3 length: 15 amino acids.

The chain links TRBV29-1 to TRBJ2-1; TRBD2 is a possible D gene (6 bases). V lost 5 bases and J lost 7, with 15 bases in between. The CDR3 runs to 13 residues. Looked up from germline, CDR1 is SQVTM and CDR2 is ANQGSEA. The CDR3 bases are TGCAGCGTTCGGGCTAGCGCTGATAATGAGCAGTTCTTC. It encodes CSVRASADNEQFF.

This clonotype was recorded many times. V gene TRBV9 combines with J gene TRBJ2-1, with a tentative D call TRBD2 (6 bases). V gave up 1 base and J gave up 4 bases, with 18 bases separating them. Germline lookup yields CDR1 SGDLS and CDR2 YYNGEE. This CDR3 comprises 17 residues. CDR3 DNA: TGTGCCAGCAGCGTAACTCCCGGGACTGGGGTTTACAATGAGCAGTTCTTC. Encoded protein: CASSVTPGTGVYNEQFF.

This clonotype was seen ten or more times. V gene TRBV29-1 combines with J gene TRBJ2-1, with 12 bases that match TRBD2. Trimming cost V 2 bases and J 8 bases; bases outside gene matches: 13. This CDR3 has 17 amino acids. Germline assignment: CDR1 SQVTM and CDR2 ANQGSEA. The CDR3 DNA reads TGCAGCGTTGAACCCCGATGGGCTAGCGGGAGGGTCTATGAGCAGTTCTTC. Protein: CSVEPRWASGRVYEQFF.